One and the same sample provided the 27 T cell receptor beta chains below, sequenced in a study of CD8+ T cells in alopecia areata. cDNA reverse transcribed from extracted RNA served as the sequencing template. The method was immunoSEQ multiplex PCR; TCRdb's version includes in-frame clones alone and lacks a portion of them. This table holds about 97,000 clones, 41% found once. The sample was CD4+ T cells sorted from blood. The receptor source for this set is a human donor with alopecia areata.

V gene TRBV5-6 combines with J gene TRBJ2-7; 11 bases match TRBD1. CDR3 length: 15 amino acids. With V trimmed by 4 bases and J by 6 bases, 9 bases remained unmatched. Germline CDR1 is SGHDT and CDR2 is YYEEEE. The DNA for the CDR3 is TGTGCCAGCAGCGAGCGTGGGACAGGGGGGCGCGAGCAGTACTTC. Protein sequence: CASSERGTGGREQYF.

This clone has only one observation. This chain connects TRBV30 to TRBJ2-4; D remains ambiguous. This CDR3 region has 15 residues. Germline loops: CDR1 GTSNPN, CDR2 SVGIG (reference sequence). The V end was cut by 0 bases, the J end by 9 bases, with 18 bases between. CDR3 sequence (DNA): TGTGCCTGGAGTGTACACCTGGCGGAAGTTGGCATTCAGTACTTC. Protein: CAWSVHLAEVGIQYF.

V and J are TRBV29-1 and TRBJ2-5; no reliable D call. The CDR3 totals 12 residues. The germline V gene has CDR1 SQVTM and CDR2 ANQGSEA. Trimming took 6 bases from V and 2 from J, leaving 10 bases between them. The CDR3 DNA reads TGCAGCGTAGCCGGGTCTCAAGAGACCCAGTACTTC. As protein: CSVAGSQETQYF.

This clone was observed a few times. The gene calls are TRBV4-1 and TRBJ2-2; 7 positions agree with TRBD2. Trimming cost V 4 bases and J 5 bases; bases outside gene matches: 10. This CDR3 is built from 16 residues. Germline V gene sequence: CDR1 MGHRA, CDR2 YSYEKL. The CDR3 is CASSLGRGVRTGELFF. CDR3 sequence (DNA): TGCGCCAGCAGCCTAGGACGGGGGGTGCGGACCGGGGAGCTGTTTTTT.

A word on this clone: Other DNA sequences in this sample translate to the same CDR3. The J gene is TRBJ2-1, the V gene TRBV29-1; the D is unclear. V shed 6 bases and J shed 4 bases, with 4 bases lying between them. Germline CDR1 is SQVTM and CDR2 is ANQGSEA. The CDR3 is 10 amino acids. CDR3 nucleotide sequence: TGCAGCGTAGGGTACAATGAGCAGTTCTTC. Translation: CSVGYNEQFF.

This clone showed up just a few times. This chain uses TRBV14 with TRBJ2-7, with TRBD2 as a possible D gene (6 bases). The CDR3 length is 15 residues. Trimming removed 4 bases from V and 7 bases from J, with 20 bases in between. CDR1 SGHDN and CDR2 FVKESK come from the germline V gene. CDR3 sequence reads: CASSPKLAGTVEQYF. DNA for the CDR3: TGTGCCAGCAGCCCGAAACTAGCCGGAACGGTGGAGCAGTACTTC.

The J gene is TRBJ2-2, the V gene TRBV7-9; 11 bases align to TRBD2. CDR3 length equals 16 residues. Unmatched junction bases numbered 6, after V lost 7 bases and J lost 2 bases. Germline V CDR1 and CDR2: SEHNR, FQNEAQ (reference sequence). The CDR3 DNA reads as TGTGCCAGCACCCGACGACTAGCGGGAAACACCGGGGAGCTGTTTTTT. Its protein product is CASTRRLAGNTGELFF. Full variable domain (remainder filled in from reference TRBV7-9 and TRBJ2-2): DTGVSQNPRHKITKRGQNVTFRCDPISEHNRLYWYRQTLGQGPEFLTYFQNEAQLEKSRLLSDRFSAERPKGSFSTLEIQRTEQGDSAMYLCASTRRLAGNTGELFFGEGSRLTVL.

There are a few counts of this clone. The V call is TRBV30, the J call TRBJ1-2; a weak D match, TRBD1 (5 bases). The germline V and J ends were trimmed by 2 bases and 5 bases, with 6 bases remaining between them. The germline CDR1 and CDR2 sequences are GTSNPN and SVGIG (reference sequence). The CDR3 loop spans 11 amino acids. The CDR3 protein is CAWSTGYGYTF. Written as DNA, the CDR3 is TGTGCCTGGAGTACAGGATATGGCTACACCTTC.

V and J are TRBV2 and TRBJ2-7; no reliable D call. CDR1 is SNHLY, CDR2 FYNNEI, per germline. The length of the CDR3 is 13 residues. Trimming took off 7 bases at V and 0 bases at J, with 10 bases between the two ends. The CDR3 sequence: CASNLIRSYEQYF. CDR3 sequence (DNA): TGTGCCAGCAACCTTATACGCTCCTACGAGCAGTACTTC.

This clone was seen more than once but under ten times. V usage is TRBV19 and J usage is TRBJ2-2; D uncertain. This CDR3 has 16 amino acids. Trimming left V 3 bases short and J 0 bases short, with 11 bases between. Germline V CDR1 and CDR2: LNHDA, SQIVND (reference sequence). CDR3 sequence: CASSIFNPPNTGELFF. The CDR3 DNA follows: TGTGCCAGTAGTATTTTTAACCCACCGAACACCGGGGAGCTGTTTTTT.

The CDR3 DNA follows: TGTGCCAGCAGCGCCAGCCCGGGACAGGGAAACGAGCAGTACTTC. Its translation is CASSASPGQGNEQYF. The chain couples TRBV9 to TRBJ2-7; 9 bases match TRBD1. CDR1 and CDR2 from the germline V gene are SGDLS and YYNGEE. Trimming took 3 bases from V and 5 from J; bases not matched to a gene: 9. The CDR3 contains 15 residues.

V and J are TRBV30 and TRBJ1-1, with D uncertain. From germline, CDR1 is GTSNPN and CDR2 SVGIG (reference sequence). The CDR3 has 15 amino acids. Trimming took off 1 base at V and 5 bases at J, with 17 bases between the two ends. CDR3 nucleotide sequence: TGTGCCTGGAGTGGAGCGCCGGGAGGAGGGACTGAAGCTTTCTTT. As protein: CAWSGAPGGGTEAFF.

This clone was recorded a few times. The chain joins TRBV7-9 to TRBJ2-3, with D perhaps matching TRBD2 (6 bases). Germline loops: CDR1 SEHNR, CDR2 FQNEAQ (reference sequence). The CDR3 sequence is 14 residues long. V was cut by 5 bases and J by 7 bases, with 16 bases left in between. The CDR3 loop is CASSQIRDSNTQYF. In DNA, the CDR3 is TGTGCCAGCAGCCAAATCCGGGACTCAAATACGCAGTATTTT.

The chain employs TRBV7-2 and TRBJ2-5; D assignment may be TRBD1 or TRBD2 (6 bases each). Deletions cut 4 bases from V and 6 bases from J, with 18 bases between. There are 15 residues in the CDR3. Germline assignment: CDR1 SGHTA and CDR2 FQGNSA. The CDR3 nucleotides read TGTGCCAGCAGCTGGAGAGGGGGGAGTTTACAGACCCAGTACTTC. This codes for CASSWRGGSLQTQYF. Full variable domain (rest looked up from reference TRBV7-2 and TRBJ2-5): GAGVSQSPSNKVTEKGKDVELRCDPISGHTALYWYRQSLGQGLEFLIYFQGNSAPDKSGLPSDRFSAERTGGSVSTLTIQRTQQEDSAVYLCASSWRGGSLQTQYFGPGTRLLVL.

The chain is built from TRBV7-2 and TRBJ2-7; D is possibly TRBD1 or TRBD2 (5 bases each). CDR3 size: 17 residues. V was trimmed by 1 base and J by 3 bases, leaving 19 bases between them. Germline V gives CDR1 SGHTA, CDR2 FQGNSA. The CDR3 DNA sequence: TGTGCCAGCAGCTTAGGCCCACCGGGACCGTCAGTCTACGAGCAGTACTTC. Its protein is CASSLGPPGPSVYEQYF. Using reference TRBV7-2 and TRBJ2-7 for the parts outside the CDR3, the full variable domain is GAGVSQSPSNKVTEKGKDVELRCDPISGHTALYWYRQSLGQGLEFLIYFQGNSAPDKSGLPSDRFSAERTGGSVSTLTIQRTQQEDSAVYLCASSLGPPGPSVYEQYFGPGTRLTVT.

This clone showed up just a few times. The J gene is TRBJ1-1, the V gene TRBV7-9; D unresolved. Germline V lookup: CDR1 SEHNR, CDR2 FQNEAQ (reference sequence). V lost 2 bases and J 7 bases, leaving 8 bases between the germline ends. The CDR3 loop spans 12 amino acids. CDR3 residues: CASSLWRGEAFF. As DNA, the CDR3 is TGTGCCAGCAGCTTATGGCGAGGTGAAGCTTTCTTT.

This clone was counted a few times. The rearrangement joins TRBV11-3 to TRBJ2-2; D unresolved. The V gene's germline CDR1 is SGHNT and CDR2 YENEEA. The length of the CDR3 is 14 residues. Trimming cost V 5 bases and J 6 bases, with 13 bases left between them. The CDR3 loop reads CASSQARSPGELFF. CDR3 nucleotide sequence: TGTGCCAGCAGCCAAGCCAGATCTCCCGGGGAGCTGTTTTTT.

A few counts support this clone. CDR3 sequence reads: CASSFDRGAKNIQYF. The CDR3 nucleotides are TGTGCCAGCAGCTTTGACAGGGGAGCCAAAAACATTCAGTACTTC. The chain carries TRBV2 and TRBJ2-4, with 8 bases aligning to TRBD1. CDR1 and CDR2 (germline): SNHLY, FYNNEI. V lost 6 bases, J lost 0 bases, and 4 bases stayed unmatched. The CDR3 is made up of 15 amino acids.

This clone was observed a handful of times. The chain carries TRBV18 and TRBJ2-7; 10 nucleotides match TRBD2. Germline loops: CDR1 KGHSH, CDR2 LQKENI. Trimming took 2 bases from V and 0 from J; bases not matched to a gene: 7. The CDR3 length is 17 residues. The CDR3 sequence: CASSPSASGGHSYEQYF. In DNA form, the CDR3 reads TGTGCCAGCTCACCATCGGCTAGCGGGGGTCACTCCTACGAGCAGTACTTC.

V is TRBV23-1 and J is TRBJ2-2, with 10 bases matching TRBD2. TRBV23-1 is recorded as an ORF, its role being uncertain. Unmatched junction bases numbered 14, after V lost 2 bases and J lost 5 bases. There are 19 residues in the CDR3. The CDR3 nucleotides are TGCGCCAGCAGTCAACCTAGCCTAGGAGCGGGAGGGCCTACCGGGGAGCTGTTTTTT. It codes for CASSQPSLGAGGPTGELFF.

V and J are TRBV2 and TRBJ1-1; TRBD1 might be the D (6 bases). V lost 4 bases, J lost 1 base, and 13 bases lay in between. Germline values: CDR1 SNHLY, CDR2 FYNNEI. The CDR3 is 15 amino acids. CDR3 coding DNA: TGTGCCAGCAGTGCCCGGGACACTACGAACACTGAAGCTTTCTTT. This encodes CASSARDTTNTEAFF.

The chain joins TRBV28 to TRBJ2-1; D is unclear. Trimming took 5 bases from V and 7 from J, leaving 12 bases between them. The CDR3 contains 13 residues. Looked up from germline, CDR1 is MDHEN and CDR2 is SYDVKM. As DNA, the CDR3 is TGTGCCAGCAGTCAATATCTGGAGAATGAGCAGTTCTTC. The encoded protein is CASSQYLENEQFF.

This clone was counted a few times. The chain has TRBV28 and TRBJ2-5; D is unclear. In germline, CDR1 is MDHEN, CDR2 SYDVKM. V was trimmed by 7 bases and J by 5 bases, leaving 11 bases between them. The CDR3 loop spans 12 amino acids. CDR3: CASTSVLETQYF. As DNA, the CDR3 is TGTGCCAGCACCTCGGTATTGGAGACCCAGTACTTC.

The rearrangement joins TRBV6-1 to TRBJ2-3, with 14 bases matching TRBD2. The length of the CDR3 is 17 residues. V was pared by 2 bases and J by 11 bases, with 12 bases of the junction left unmatched. CDR1 and CDR2 from the germline V gene are MNHNS and SASEGT. This CDR3 reads CASSEMRVGLAGVKQYF. The DNA for the CDR3 is TGTGCCAGCAGTGAAATGCGAGTGGGACTAGCGGGAGTGAAGCAGTATTTT.

J is TRBJ2-3 and V is TRBV19; D possibly matches TRBD1 or TRBD2 (5 bases each). V shed 6 bases and J shed 3 bases, with 16 bases lying between them. The CDR3 runs to 15 residues. Germline lookup yields CDR1 LNHDA and CDR2 SQIVND (reference sequence). The DNA for the CDR3 is TGTGCCAGTAGGAGGCACTTGGGACGGACAGATACGCAGTATTTT. Protein product: CASRRHLGRTDTQYF.

This clone was picked up one time. This chain links TRBV20-1 with TRBJ2-5; D is ambiguous. The CDR3 length is 11 residues. Germline CDR1 and CDR2: DFQATT and SNEGSKA (reference sequence). The CDR3 DNA reads as TGCAGCCCGCTGCGGCAAGAGACCCAGTACTTC. It specifies CSPLRQETQYF.

The chain combines TRBV23-1 with TRBJ2-7; D remains unclear. TRBV23-1 is recorded as an ORF, its role being uncertain. CDR3 length: 11 residues. The V end lost 10 bases, the J end lost 1 base, and 8 bases lay between the germline ends. The CDR3 protein is CAISESYEQYF. In DNA, the CDR3 is TGCGCCATTTCCGAGTCCTACGAGCAGTACTTC.